This T cell receptor beta chain was identified during a study of blood T cell repertoires in COVID-19. In the source study's methods: For nucleated cells, counts were estimated from reference gene primer amplification. The method was immunoSEQ multiplex PCR; TCRdb's version includes in-frame clones alone and lacks a portion of them. V and J calls and clone size are as listed in that table; D and trimming were resolved from the DNA. The sample has some 130,000 clones; around 83% are singletons. This CDR3 has 15 amino acids. Trimming cost V 3 bases and J 6 bases, with 14 bases left between them. Germline CDR1 is SGHTA and CDR2 is FQGNSA.

The gene calls are TRBV7-2 and TRBJ1-4; possible D gene TRBD1, 6 bases. The TCR sequence derives from a man aged 40-55 years with active or convalescent COVID-19. Specimen: peripheral blood. The CDR3 protein is CASSFQRQGHEKLFF. In DNA form, the CDR3 reads TGTGCCAGCAGCTTCCAGCGGCAGGGGCATGAAAAACTGTTTTTT.